A selection of T cell receptor beta chains follows, all from one sample in a study of a mutant IDH1 vaccine in newly diagnosed glioma. Produced via immunoSEQ multiplex PCR; TCRdb's table is partial and in-frame only. The sample lists tens of thousands of clones, over 70% occurring once. Sequenced material: peripheral blood mononuclear cells (PBMCs), taken from a glioma patient treated with radiotherapy, temozolomide or both. The receptor set was obtained from a woman between 18 and 30 years old with glioma. Some clones in this sample may be carry-over from other donors' samples. Each CDR3 is given with its conserved first and last residue. Each record gives: V gene, D gene, CDR3 protein. D genes are given only for firm matches.

V gene: TRBV6-6
D gene: TRBD1
CDR3 protein: CASSYAQGAGYNTIYF

V gene: TRBV5-1
D gene: NA
CDR3 protein: CASSFGRLPLNYGYTF

V gene: TRBV29-1
D gene: TRBD2
CDR3 protein: CSVAGLAGSVF

V gene: TRBV5-4
D gene: NA
CDR3 protein: CASSLGGTSAQYF

V gene: TRBV12-5
D gene: NA
CDR3 protein: CASSIGAGNTIYF

V gene: TRBV2
D gene: NA
CDR3 protein: CASSEVWGEKLFF

V gene: TRBV2
D gene: TRBD1
CDR3 protein: CASRGQDSSYNEQFF

V gene: TRBV6-5
D gene: NA
CDR3 protein: CASSYGINYGYTF

V gene: TRBV5-1
D gene: TRBD1
CDR3 protein: CASREGADYGYTF

V gene: TRBV5-1
D gene: TRBD1
CDR3 protein: CASSLPGQADTQYF

V gene: TRBV6-4
D gene: NA
CDR3 protein: CASREQGSDTQYF

V gene: TRBV11-2
D gene: NA
CDR3 protein: CASSLRGDRTDTQYF

V gene: TRBV5-1
D gene: NA
CDR3 protein: CASSGVGSAYGYTF

V gene: TRBV5-1
D gene: NA
CDR3 protein: CASSPNTGNTEAFF

V gene: TRBV5-1
D gene: NA
CDR3 protein: CASSFTRALRNYEQYF

V gene: TRBV7-8
D gene: TRBD2
CDR3 protein: CASSPKRGGTDTQYF

V gene: TRBV30
D gene: TRBD1
CDR3 protein: CAWSAGTGREQYF